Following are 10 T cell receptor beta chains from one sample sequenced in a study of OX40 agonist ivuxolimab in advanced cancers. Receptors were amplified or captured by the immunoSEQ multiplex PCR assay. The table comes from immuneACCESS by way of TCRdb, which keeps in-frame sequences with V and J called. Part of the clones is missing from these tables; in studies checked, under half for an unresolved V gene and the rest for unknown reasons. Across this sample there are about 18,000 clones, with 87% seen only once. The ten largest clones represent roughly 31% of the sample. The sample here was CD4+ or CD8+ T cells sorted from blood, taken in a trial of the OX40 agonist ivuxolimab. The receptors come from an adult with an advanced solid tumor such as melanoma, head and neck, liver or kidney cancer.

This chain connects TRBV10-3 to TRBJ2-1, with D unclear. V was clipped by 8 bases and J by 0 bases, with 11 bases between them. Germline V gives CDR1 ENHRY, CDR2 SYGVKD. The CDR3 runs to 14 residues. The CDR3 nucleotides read TGTGCCATCTCTGAGCGCAGCTCCTACAATGAGCAGTTCTTC. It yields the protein CAISERSSYNEQFF.

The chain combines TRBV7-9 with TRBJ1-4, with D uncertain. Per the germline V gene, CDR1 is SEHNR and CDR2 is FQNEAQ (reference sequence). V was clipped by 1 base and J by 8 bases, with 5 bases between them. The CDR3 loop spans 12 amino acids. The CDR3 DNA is TGTGCCAGCAGCTTAGAGTGGGAAAAACTGTTTTTT. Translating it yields CASSLEWEKLFF.

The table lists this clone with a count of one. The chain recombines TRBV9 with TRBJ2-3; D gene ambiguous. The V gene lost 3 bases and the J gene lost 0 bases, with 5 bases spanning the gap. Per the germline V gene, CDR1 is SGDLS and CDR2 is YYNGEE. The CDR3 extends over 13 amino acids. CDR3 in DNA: TGTGCCAGCAGCGGAAGTAGCACAGATACGCAGTATTTT. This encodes CASSGSSTDTQYF.

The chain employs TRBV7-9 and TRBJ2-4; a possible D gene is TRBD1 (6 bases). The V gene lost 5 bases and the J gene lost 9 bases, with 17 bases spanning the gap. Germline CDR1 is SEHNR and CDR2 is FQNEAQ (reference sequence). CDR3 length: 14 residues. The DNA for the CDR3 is TGTGCCAGCAGCGGCGACAGGATCTTGGGCATTCAGTACTTC. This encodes CASSGDRILGIQYF.

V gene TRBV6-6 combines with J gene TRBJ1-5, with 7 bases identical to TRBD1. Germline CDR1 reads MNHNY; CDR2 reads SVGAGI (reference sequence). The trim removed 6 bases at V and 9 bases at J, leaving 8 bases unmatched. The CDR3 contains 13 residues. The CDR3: CASSRGEEAPQHF. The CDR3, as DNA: TGTGCCAGCAGCAGGGGGGAGGAAGCGCCCCAGCATTTT.

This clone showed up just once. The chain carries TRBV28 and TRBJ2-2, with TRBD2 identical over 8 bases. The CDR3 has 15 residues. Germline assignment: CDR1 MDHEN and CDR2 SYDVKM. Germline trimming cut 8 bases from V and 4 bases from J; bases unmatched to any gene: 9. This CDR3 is CASLAAGEGTGELFF. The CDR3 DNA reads TGTGCCAGCTTGGCAGCGGGAGAAGGCACCGGGGAGCTGTTTTTT.

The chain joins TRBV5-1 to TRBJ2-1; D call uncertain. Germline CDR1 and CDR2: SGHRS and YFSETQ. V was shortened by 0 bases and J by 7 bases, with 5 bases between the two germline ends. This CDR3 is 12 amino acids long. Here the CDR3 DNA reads TGCGCCAGCAGCTTGGTAGTAAATGAGCAGTTCTTC. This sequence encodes CASSLVVNEQFF.

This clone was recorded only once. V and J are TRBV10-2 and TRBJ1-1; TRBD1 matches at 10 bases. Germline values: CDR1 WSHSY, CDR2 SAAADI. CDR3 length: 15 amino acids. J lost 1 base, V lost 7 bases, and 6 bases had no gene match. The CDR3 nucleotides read TGCGCCAGCATTATCGGGACAGGGGCGAACACTGAAGCTTTCTTT. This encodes CASIIGTGANTEAFF.

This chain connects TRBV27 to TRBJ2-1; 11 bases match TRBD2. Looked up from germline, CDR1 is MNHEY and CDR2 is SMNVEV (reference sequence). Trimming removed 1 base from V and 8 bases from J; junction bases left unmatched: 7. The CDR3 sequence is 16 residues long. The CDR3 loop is CASSLLLAGASYEQFF. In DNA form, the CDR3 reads TGTGCCAGCAGTTTATTACTAGCGGGAGCCTCGTATGAGCAGTTCTTC.

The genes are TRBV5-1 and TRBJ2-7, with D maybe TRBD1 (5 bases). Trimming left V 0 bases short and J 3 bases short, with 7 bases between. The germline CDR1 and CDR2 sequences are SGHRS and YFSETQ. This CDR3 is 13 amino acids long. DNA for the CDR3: TGCGCCAGCAGCTTGGGACAGTACTACGAGCAGTACTTC. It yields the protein CASSLGQYYEQYF.